There are many counts of the clone carrying this T cell receptor (beta chain). Antigen unknown. This sample is drawn from a study of T cells in Graves' hyperthyroidism and ophthalmopathy. The germline CDR1 and CDR2 sequences are DFQATT and SNEGSKA (reference sequence). The CDR3 has 14 residues. After removal of 2 bases from V and 3 bases from J, the junction contained 0 bases not matched to a gene. RNA transcripts yielded amplified TCR beta CDR3 regions. Carried out on the TCR CDR3, a first-round RT-PCR used the HTBI primer set. One entry per CDR3 protein, called by TCRdb with MiXCR from the multiplex PCR reads. The sample carries just over 550,000 distinct CDR3 sequences, approximately 44% recorded once. Whole-study findings and limits: Model predictions of ophthalmopathy came a median 6.5 months before onset.

The genes are TRBV20-1 and TRBJ2-2; TRBD2 matches at 10 bases. Sequenced sample: peripheral blood or thyroid tissue (not recorded which). The TCR originated in a woman aged 18-29 years with Graves' hyperthyroidism. The DNA of the CDR3 is TGCAGTGCTAGACTAGCGGGAGACACCGGGGAGCTGTTTTTT. Its protein is CSARLAGDTGELFF.